What follows describes a single T cell receptor beta chain. Its antigen is unidentified. The data stem from a study of CD8+CD57+ T cells in acquired aplastic anemia. The CDR3 sequence is 14 residues long. Germline V gene sequence: CDR1 SGDLS, CDR2 YYNGEE. V lost 3 bases, J lost 12 bases, and 22 bases lay in between. Study-level findings and limits: Patients and controls had in common twenty-nine CD8+ CDR3 sequences.

Both TCR beta VDJ combination and CDR3 sequence profiling were carried out. Genomic DNA was the template for this profiling. MiXCR, applied by TCRdb to the reads, yields one record per CDR3 protein. The sample holds some 410,000 distinct CDR3 sequences, 55% to 75% seen once. What was sequenced was sorted CD4+, CD8+, or CD8+CD57+ T cells (not recorded which) from PBMCs. V and J are TRBV9 and TRBJ2-7; the D gene is possibly TRBD1 (6 bases). This receptor was taken from a human donor in good health, serving as a control. The CDR3 reads CASSAAGGNEQLYF. The CDR3 region has the DNA TGTGCCAGCAGCGCGGCTGGGGGCAATGAGCAGTTGTACTTC.